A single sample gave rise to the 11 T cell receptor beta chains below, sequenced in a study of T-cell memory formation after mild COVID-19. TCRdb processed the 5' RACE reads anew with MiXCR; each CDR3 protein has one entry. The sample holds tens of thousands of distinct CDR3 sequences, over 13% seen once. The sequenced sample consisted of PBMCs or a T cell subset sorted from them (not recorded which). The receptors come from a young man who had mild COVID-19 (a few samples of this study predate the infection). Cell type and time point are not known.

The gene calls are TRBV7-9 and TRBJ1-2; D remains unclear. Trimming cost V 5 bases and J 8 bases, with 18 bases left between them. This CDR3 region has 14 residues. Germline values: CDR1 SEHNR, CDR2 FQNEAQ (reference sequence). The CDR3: CASSDTGRGWGYTF. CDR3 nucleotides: TGTGCCAGCAGCGATACCGGGCGGGGTTGGGGCTACACCTTC.

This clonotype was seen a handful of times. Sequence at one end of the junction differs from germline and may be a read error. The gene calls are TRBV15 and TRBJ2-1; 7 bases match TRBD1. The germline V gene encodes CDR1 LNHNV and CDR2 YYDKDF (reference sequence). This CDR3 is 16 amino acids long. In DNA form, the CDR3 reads TGTGCCACCAGCAGAGAACCGGGACATGGGGCAGGGGGAGTGATCTTC. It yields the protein CATSREPGHGAGGVIF. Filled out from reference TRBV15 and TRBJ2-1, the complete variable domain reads DAMVIQNPRYQVTQFGKPVTLSCSQTLNHNVMYWYQQKSSQAPKLLFHYYDKDFNNEADTPDNFQSRRPNTSFCFLDIRSPGLGDTAMYLCATSREPGHGAGGVIFGPGTRLTVL.

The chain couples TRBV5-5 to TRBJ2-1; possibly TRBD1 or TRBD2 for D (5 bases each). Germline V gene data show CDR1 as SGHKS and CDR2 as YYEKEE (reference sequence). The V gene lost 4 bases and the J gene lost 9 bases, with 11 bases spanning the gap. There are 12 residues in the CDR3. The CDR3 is CASSLWGTEQFF. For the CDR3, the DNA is TGTGCCAGCAGCCTCTGGGGGACTGAGCAGTTCTTC.

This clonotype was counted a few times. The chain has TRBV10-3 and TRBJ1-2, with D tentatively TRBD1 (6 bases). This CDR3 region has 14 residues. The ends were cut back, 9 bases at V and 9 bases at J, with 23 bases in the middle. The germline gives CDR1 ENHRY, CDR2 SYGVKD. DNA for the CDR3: TGTGCCATAGGGGGGATGGGCGGTTCGTGGAGCTACACCTTC. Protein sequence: CAIGGMGGSWSYTF.

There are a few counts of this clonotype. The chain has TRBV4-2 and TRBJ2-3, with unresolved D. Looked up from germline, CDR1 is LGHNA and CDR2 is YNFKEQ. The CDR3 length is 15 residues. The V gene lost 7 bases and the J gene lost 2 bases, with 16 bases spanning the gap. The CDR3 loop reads CASNPSGLATDTQYF. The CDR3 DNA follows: TGTGCCAGCAACCCCTCCGGGCTTGCCACAGATACGCAGTATTTT.

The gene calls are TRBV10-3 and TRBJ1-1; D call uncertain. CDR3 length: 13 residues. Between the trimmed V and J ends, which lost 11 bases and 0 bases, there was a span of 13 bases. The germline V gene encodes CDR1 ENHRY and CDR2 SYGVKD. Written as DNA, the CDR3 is TGTGCCCCCCGTATTGAATTGAACACTGAAGCTTTCTTT. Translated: CAPRIELNTEAFF.

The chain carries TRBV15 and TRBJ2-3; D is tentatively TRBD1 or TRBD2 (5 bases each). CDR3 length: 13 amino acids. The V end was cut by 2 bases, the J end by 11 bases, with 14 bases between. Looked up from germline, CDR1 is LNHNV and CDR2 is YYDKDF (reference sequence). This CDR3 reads CATSRSRDHRQYF. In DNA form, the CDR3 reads TGTGCCACCAGCAGATCTAGGGACCATCGGCAGTATTTT.

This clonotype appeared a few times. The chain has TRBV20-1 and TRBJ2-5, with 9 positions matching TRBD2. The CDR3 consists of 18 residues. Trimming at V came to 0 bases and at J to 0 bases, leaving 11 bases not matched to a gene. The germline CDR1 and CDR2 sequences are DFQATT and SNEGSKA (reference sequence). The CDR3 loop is CSARDPFNAGGDQETQYF. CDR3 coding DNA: TGCAGTGCTAGAGATCCCTTTAACGCGGGGGGGGACCAAGAGACCCAGTACTTC.

The CDR3 loop reads CSAAHRLRGIPYEQYF. CDR3 nucleotide sequence: TGCAGCGCCGCACACAGATTAAGGGGGATCCCCTACGAGCAGTACTTC. This chain links TRBV29-1 with TRBJ2-7, with D perhaps TRBD1 (6 bases). V dropped 7 bases and J dropped 2 bases, with 24 bases sitting between them. Germline CDR1 SQVTM, CDR2 ANQGSEA. The CDR3 has 16 residues.

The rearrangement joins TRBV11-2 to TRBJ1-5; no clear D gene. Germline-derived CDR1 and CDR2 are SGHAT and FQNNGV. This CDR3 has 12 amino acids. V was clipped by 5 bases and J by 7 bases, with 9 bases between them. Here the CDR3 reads CASSVAGQPQHF. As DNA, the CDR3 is TGTGCCAGCAGCGTGGCGGGGCAGCCCCAGCATTTT.

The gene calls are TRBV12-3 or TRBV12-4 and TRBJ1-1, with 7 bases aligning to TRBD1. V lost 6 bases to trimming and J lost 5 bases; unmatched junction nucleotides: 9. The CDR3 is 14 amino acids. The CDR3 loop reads CASRITGVRTEAFF. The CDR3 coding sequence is TGTGCCAGCAGGATTACAGGGGTCAGAACTGAAGCTTTCTTT.